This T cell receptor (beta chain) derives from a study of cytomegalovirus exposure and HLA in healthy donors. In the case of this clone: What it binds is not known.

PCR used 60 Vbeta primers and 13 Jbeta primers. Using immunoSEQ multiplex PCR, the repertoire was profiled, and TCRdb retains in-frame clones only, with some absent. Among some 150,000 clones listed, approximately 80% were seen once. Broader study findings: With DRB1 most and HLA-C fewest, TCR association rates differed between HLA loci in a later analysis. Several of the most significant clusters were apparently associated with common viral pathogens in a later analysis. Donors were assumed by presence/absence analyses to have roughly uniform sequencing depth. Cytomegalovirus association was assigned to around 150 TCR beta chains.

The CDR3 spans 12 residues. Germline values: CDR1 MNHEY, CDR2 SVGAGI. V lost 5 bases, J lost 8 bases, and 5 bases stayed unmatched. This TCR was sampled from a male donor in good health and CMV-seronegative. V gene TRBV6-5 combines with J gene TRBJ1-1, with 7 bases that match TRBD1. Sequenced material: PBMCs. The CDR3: CASSLGTDEAFF. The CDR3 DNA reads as TGTGCCAGCAGTCTAGGGACAGACGAAGCTTTCTTT.